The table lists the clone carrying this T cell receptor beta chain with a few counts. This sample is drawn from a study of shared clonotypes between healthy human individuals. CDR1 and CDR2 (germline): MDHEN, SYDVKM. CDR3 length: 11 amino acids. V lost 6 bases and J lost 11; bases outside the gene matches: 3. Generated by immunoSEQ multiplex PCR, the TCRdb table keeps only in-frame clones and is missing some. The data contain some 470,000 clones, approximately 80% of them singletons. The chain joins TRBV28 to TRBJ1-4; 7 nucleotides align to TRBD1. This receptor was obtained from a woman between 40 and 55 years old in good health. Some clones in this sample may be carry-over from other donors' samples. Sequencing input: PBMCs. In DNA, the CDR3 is TGTGCCAGCAGCCCCAGGGGGAAACTGTTTTTT. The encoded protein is CASSPRGKLFF. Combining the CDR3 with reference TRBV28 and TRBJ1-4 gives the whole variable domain DVKVTQSSRYLVKRTGEKVFLECVQDMDHENMFWYRQDPGLGLRLIYFSYDVKMKEKGDIPEGYSVSREKKERFSLILESASTNQTSMYLCASSPRGKLFFGSGTQLSVL.